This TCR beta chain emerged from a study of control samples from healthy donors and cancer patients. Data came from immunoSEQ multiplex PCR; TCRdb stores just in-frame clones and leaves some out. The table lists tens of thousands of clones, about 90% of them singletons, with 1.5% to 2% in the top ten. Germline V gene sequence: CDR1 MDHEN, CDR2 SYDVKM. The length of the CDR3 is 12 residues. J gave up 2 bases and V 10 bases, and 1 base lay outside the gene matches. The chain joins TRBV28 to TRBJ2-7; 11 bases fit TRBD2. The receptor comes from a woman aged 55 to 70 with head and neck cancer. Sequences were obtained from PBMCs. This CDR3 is CAISGRAYEQYF. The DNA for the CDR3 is TGTGCCATTAGCGGGAGGGCCTACGAGCAGTACTTC. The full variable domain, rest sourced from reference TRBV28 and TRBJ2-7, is DVKVTQSSRYLVKRTGEKVFLECVQDMDHENMFWYRQDPGLGLRLIYFSYDVKMKEKGDIPEGYSVSREKKERFSLILESASTNQTSMYLCAISGRAYEQYFGPGTRLTVT.